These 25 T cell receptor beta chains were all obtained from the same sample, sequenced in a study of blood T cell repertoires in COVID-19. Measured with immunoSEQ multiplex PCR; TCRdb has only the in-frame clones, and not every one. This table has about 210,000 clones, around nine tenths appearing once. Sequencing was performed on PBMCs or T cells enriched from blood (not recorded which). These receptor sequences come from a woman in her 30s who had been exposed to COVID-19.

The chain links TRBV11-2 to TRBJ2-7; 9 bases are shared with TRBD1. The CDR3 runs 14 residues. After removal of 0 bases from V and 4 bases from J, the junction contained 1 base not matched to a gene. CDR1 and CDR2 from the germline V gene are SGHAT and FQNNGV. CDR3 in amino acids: CASSLEGQGYEQYF. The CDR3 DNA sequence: TGTGCCAGCAGCTTAGAGGGACAGGGTTACGAGCAGTACTTC.

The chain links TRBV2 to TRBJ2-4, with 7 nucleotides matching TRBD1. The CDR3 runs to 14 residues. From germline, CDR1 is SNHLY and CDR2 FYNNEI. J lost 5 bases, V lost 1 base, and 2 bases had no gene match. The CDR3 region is CASSEGDRENIQYF. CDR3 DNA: TGTGCCAGCAGTGAAGGGGACAGAGAAAACATTCAGTACTTC.

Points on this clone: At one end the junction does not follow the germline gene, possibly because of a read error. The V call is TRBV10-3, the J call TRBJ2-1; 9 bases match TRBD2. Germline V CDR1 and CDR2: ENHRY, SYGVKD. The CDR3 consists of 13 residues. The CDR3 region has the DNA TGTGCCGTCAGACTAGCGGAGTACAATGAGCAGTTCTTC. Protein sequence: CAVRLAEYNEQFF.

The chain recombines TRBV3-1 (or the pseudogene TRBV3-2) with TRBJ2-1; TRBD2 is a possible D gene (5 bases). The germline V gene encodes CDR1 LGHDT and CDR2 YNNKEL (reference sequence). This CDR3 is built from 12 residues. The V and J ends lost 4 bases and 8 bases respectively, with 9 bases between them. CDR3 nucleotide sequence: TGTGCCAGCAGCCCTAGCTCTGATGAGCAGTTCTTC. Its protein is CASSPSSDEQFF.

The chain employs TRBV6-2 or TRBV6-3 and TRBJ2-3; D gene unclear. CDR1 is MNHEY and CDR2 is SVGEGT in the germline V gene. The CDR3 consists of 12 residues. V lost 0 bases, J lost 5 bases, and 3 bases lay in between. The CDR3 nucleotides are TGTGCCAGCAGTTACTCCAAAGATACGCAGTATTTT. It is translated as CASSYSKDTQYF.

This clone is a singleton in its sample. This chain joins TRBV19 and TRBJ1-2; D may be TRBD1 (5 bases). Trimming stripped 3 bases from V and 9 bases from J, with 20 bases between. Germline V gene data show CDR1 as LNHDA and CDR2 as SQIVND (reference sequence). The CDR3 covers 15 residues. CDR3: CASSIGAGPIERYTF. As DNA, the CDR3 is TGTGCCAGTAGTATTGGGGCAGGCCCCATTGAACGCTACACCTTC.

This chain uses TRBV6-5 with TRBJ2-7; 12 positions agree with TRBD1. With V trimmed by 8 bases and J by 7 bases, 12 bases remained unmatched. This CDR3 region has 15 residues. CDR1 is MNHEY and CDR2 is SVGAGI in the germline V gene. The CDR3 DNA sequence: TGTGCCAGCTCCGGTTGGGGACAGGGGGCTGGAGAGCAGTACTTC. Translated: CASSGWGQGAGEQYF.

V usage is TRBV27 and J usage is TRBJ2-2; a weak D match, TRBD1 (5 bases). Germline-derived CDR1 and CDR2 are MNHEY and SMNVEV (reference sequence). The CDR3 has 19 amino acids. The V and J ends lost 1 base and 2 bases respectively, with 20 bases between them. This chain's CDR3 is CASSLYFRAGIGNTGELFF. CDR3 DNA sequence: TGTGCCAGCAGTTTATACTTCAGGGCAGGGATCGGTAACACCGGGGAGCTGTTTTTT.

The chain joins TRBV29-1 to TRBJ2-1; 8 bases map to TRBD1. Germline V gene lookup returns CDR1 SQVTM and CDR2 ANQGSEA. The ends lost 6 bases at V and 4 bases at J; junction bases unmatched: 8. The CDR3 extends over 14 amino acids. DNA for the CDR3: TGCAGCGTACCTCCCTGGACAGGGTACAATGAGCAGTTCTTC. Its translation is CSVPPWTGYNEQFF.

The CDR3 loop reads CASSQEARGRMASTDTQYF. CDR3 DNA: TGTGCCAGCAGCCAAGAAGCCAGGGGGCGGATGGCTAGCACAGATACGCAGTATTTT. The chain is built from TRBV4-2 and TRBJ2-3; TRBD1 matches at 8 bases. V was clipped by 0 bases and J by 0 bases; unmatched bases: 11. The CDR3 consists of 19 residues. Per the germline V gene, CDR1 is LGHNA and CDR2 is YNFKEQ.

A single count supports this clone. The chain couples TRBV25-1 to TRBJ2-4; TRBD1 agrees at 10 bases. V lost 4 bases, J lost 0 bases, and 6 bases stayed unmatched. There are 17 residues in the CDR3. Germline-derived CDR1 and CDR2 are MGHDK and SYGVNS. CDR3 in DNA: TGTGCCAGCAGTGCCCTTGGACAGGGGGTAGCCAAAAACATTCAGTACTTC. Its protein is CASSALGQGVAKNIQYF.

In DNA, the CDR3 is TGTGCCAGCAGCTTGCGGCCCCCCGCCACTAATGAAAAACTGTTTTTT. It translates to CASSLRPPATNEKLFF. The chain links TRBV7-2 to TRBJ1-4; the D is unclear. The germline V gene has CDR1 SGHTA and CDR2 FQGNSA. Trimming stripped 3 bases from V and 2 bases from J, with 13 bases between. This CDR3 has 16 amino acids.

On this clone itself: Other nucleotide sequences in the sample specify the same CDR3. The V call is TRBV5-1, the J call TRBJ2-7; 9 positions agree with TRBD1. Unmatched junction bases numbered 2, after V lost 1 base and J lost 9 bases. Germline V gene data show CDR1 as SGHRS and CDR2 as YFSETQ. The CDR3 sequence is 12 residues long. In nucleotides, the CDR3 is TGCGCCAGCAGCTTGACAGGGGGCAGGCAGTACTTC. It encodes CASSLTGGRQYF.

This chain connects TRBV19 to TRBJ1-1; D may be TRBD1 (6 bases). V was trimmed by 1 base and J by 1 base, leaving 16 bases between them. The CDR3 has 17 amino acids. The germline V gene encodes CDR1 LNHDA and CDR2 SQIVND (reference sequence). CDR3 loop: CASSIAGHRVENTEAFF. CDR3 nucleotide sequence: TGTGCCAGTAGTATAGCGGGACACAGGGTCGAGAACACTGAAGCTTTCTTT.

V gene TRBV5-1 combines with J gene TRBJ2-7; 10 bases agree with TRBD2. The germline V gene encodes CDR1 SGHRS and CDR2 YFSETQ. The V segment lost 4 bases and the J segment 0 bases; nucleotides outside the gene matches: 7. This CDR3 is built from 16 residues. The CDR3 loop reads CASSALASGGSYEQYF. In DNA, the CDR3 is TGCGCCAGCAGCGCTCTGGCTAGCGGGGGCTCCTACGAGCAGTACTTC.

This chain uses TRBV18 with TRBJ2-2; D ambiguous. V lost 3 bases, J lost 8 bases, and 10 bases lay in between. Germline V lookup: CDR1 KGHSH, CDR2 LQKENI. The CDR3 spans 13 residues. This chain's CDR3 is CASSPEPTGELFF. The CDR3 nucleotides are TGTGCCAGCTCACCGGAGCCCACGGGGGAGCTGTTTTTT.

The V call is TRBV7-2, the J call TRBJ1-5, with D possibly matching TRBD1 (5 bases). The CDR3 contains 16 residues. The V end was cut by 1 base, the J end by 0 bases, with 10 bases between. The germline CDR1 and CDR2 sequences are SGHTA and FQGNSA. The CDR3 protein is CASSLVGGDSNQPQHF. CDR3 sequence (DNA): TGTGCCAGCAGCTTAGTCGGGGGTGATAGCAATCAGCCCCAGCATTTT.

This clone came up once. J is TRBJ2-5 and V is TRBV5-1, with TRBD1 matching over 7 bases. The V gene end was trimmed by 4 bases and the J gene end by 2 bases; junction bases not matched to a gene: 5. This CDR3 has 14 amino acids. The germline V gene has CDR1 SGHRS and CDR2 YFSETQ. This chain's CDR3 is CASSPGQVQETQYF. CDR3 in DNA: TGCGCCAGCAGCCCAGGACAGGTTCAAGAGACCCAGTACTTC.

CDR3 in amino acids: CASSMDGRRQGNYGYTF. CDR3 nucleotide sequence: TGTGCCAGTAGTATGGATGGGAGGAGGCAGGGAAACTATGGCTACACCTTC. This sequence joins TRBV19 and TRBJ1-2; TRBD1 might be the D (5 bases). V was shortened by 3 bases and J by 2 bases, with 19 bases between the two germline ends. The CDR3 covers 17 residues. Germline V CDR1 and CDR2: LNHDA, SQIVND (reference sequence).

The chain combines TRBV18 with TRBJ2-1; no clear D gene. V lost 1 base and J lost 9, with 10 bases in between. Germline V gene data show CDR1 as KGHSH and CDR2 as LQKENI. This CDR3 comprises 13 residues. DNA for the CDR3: TGTGCCAGCTCACCACAACAGAATGTTGAGCAGTTCTTC. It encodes CASSPQQNVEQFF.

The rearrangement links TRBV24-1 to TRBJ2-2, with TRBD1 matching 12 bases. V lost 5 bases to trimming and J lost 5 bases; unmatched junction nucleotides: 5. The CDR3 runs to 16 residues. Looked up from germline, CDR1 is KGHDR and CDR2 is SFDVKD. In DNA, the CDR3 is TGTGCCACCAGTGCCTGGGACAGGGGGCGGACCGGGGAGCTGTTTTTT. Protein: CATSAWDRGRTGELFF.

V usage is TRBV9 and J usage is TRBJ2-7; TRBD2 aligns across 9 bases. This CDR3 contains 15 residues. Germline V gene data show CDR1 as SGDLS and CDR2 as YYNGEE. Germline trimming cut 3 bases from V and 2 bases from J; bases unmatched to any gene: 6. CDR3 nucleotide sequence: TGTGCCAGCAGCGAGGGTTCTAGCGGGGCCTACGAGCAGTACTTC. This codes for CASSEGSSGAYEQYF. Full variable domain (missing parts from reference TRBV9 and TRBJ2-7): DSGVTQTPKHLITATGQRVTLRCSPRSGDLSVYWYQQSLDQGLQFLIQYYNGEERAKGNILERFSAQQFPDLHSELNLSSLELGDSALYFCASSEGSSGAYEQYFGPGTRLTVT.

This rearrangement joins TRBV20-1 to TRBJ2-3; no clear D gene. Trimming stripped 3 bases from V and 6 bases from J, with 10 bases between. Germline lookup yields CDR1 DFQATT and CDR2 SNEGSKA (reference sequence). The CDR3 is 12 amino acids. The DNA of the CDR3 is TGCAGTGCTAGTGGAGCCGGGGATACGCAGTATTTT. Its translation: CSASGAGDTQYF.

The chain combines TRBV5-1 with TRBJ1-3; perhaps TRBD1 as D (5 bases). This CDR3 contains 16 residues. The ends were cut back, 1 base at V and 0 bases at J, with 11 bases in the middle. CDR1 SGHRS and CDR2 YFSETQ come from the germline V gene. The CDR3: CASSLTGPFSGNTIYF. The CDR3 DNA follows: TGCGCCAGCAGCTTGACAGGTCCTTTCTCTGGAAACACCATATATTTT.

The CDR3 coding sequence is TGTGCCAGCAGTGAATCTGTGGCAGGGGGCTTCGAGCAGTACTTC. Encoded protein: CASSESVAGGFEQYF. The chain joins TRBV2 to TRBJ2-7; 8 bases match TRBD1. CDR3 length: 15 amino acids. CDR1 is SNHLY and CDR2 is FYNNEI in the germline V gene. V dropped 2 bases and J dropped 6; count of bases not matched to a gene: 9.